This TCR beta chain was profiled in a study of regulatory T cells in long-lasting Graves disease. Findings and caveats of the study: Lower TCR diversity was seen in persistent Graves' patients than in newly diagnosed ones.

The germline V gene has CDR1 MNHGY and CDR2 SVAAGI. The CDR3 has 15 amino acids. The V end was cut by 3 bases, the J end by 4 bases, with 15 bases between. With respect to this clonotype: Antigen specificity is unknown.

This sample's time point: persistent/refractory GD, antithyroid drugs over 5 years with positive TRAb. PBMC RNA served as the TCR library source. Graves' disease diagnosis followed American Thyroid Association guidelines. The authors built TCR beta libraries using iRepertoire HTBI primers and Arm-PCR of CDR3 regions. TCRdb fed the multiplex PCR reads into MiXCR, producing one record per CDR3 protein. The data show hundreds of thousands of distinct CDR3 sequences, about 30% seen once. The receptor was isolated from a female donor with Graves disease. The chain employs TRBV6-9 and TRBJ1-1; D uncertain. The source material was peripheral blood mononuclear cells (PBMCs), sampled when the disease was refractory, from a patient treated with antithyroid drugs. The CDR3 is CASSYIGSSGTEAFF. The DNA of the CDR3 is TGTGCCAGCAGTTACATCGGCAGTTCCGGCACTGAAGCTTTCTTT.